A single T cell receptor beta chain is shown here with its context. Its target is unknown. MiXCR was run by TCRdb on the reads, yielding one entry per CDR3 protein. The profile shows about 160,000 distinct CDR3 sequences, about 20% of them singletons. The sample is drawn from a study of T cell repertoires in cytomegalovirus infection. Study summary: A matching HLA type, together with CMV infection, was signaled by public TCR beta signatures. Study-level points and caveats: HLA-C-restricted CMV-specific TCR beta clonotypes prevailed in the ex vivo response.

Trimming removed 5 bases from V and 2 bases from J; junction bases left unmatched: 7. Germline V gene sequence: CDR1 SGHVS, CDR2 FQNEAQ. The CDR3 sequence is 17 residues long. This receptor was obtained from a human donor in good health (CMV status not recorded). Some clones in this sample may be carry-over from other donors' samples. The V call is TRBV7-8, the J call TRBJ2-2; 11 bases match TRBD2. This sample comprised CD8+ T cells from cultured PBMCs, obtained from culture after CMV antigen stimulation. CDR3 sequence reads: CASSAGLAEGNTGELFF. The CDR3 nucleotides read TGTGCCAGCAGCGCGGGACTAGCGGAGGGTAACACCGGGGAGCTGTTTTTT. Full variable domain (rest looked up from reference TRBV7-8 and TRBJ2-2): GAGVSQSPRYKVAKRGQDVALRCDPISGHVSLFWYQQALGQGPEFLTYFQNEAQLDKSGLPSDRFFAERPEGSVSTLKIQRTQQEDSAVYLCASSAGLAEGNTGELFFGEGSRLTVL.